This T cell receptor (beta chain) was captured by sequencing in a study of CD8 T cells in ankylosing spondylitis. Germline trimming cut 6 bases from V and 1 base from J; bases unmatched to any gene: 4. The CDR3 runs to 15 residues. Study observations and caveats: Blood of patients with ankylosing spondylitis appeared to be characterized by a TCR beta motif of about eight highly homologous variants. Previously reported in reactive arthritis synovial fluid and blood were some of the motif variants. Researchers reportedly found disease-linked clones significantly enriched in matched ankylosing spondylitis synovial fluid.

In its sample, this clonotype was seen many times. Its antigen remains unidentified. TCRdb reprocessed the 5' RACE reads with MiXCR, giving one entry per CDR3 protein. The sample yields fewer than 550,000 distinct CDR3 sequences, 5.3% seen once. Source material: blood, either unsorted or a sorted T cell fraction (not recorded which). This TCR came from a male donor with ankylosing spondylitis. The rearrangement joins TRBV12-3 or TRBV12-4 to TRBJ2-3; the match to TRBD1 covers 10 bases. CDR3 in DNA: TGTGCCAGCAGGCCCGACAGGGGGCGCACAGATACGCAGTATTTT. Amino acids: CASRPDRGRTDTQYF.